This T cell receptor (beta chain) comes out of a study of T cell changes during pregnancy in multiple sclerosis. There are 15 residues in the CDR3. Germline V gene sequence: CDR1 MGHRA, CDR2 YSYEKL. Trimming took 6 bases from V and 0 from J, leaving 15 bases between them. Method: immunoSEQ multiplex PCR; TCRdb's copy keeps in-frame clones and lacks some. The sample lists around 70,000 clones, around 92% occurring once. The chain uses TRBV4-1 and TRBJ2-7; D ambiguous. Sequences were derived from peripheral blood, sampled before pregnancy. This clonotype was sampled from a female donor with multiple sclerosis, enrolled in a pregnancy study. CDR3 sequence reads: CASSSTSRSSYEQYF. The DNA of the CDR3 is TGCGCCAGCAGTTCTACCAGCCGGAGCTCCTACGAGCAGTACTTC.